The T cell receptor beta chain under discussion was sequenced for a study of blood T cell repertoires in COVID-19. Looking at the study overall: COVID-19 samples collected from the United States, Italy and Spain covered acute and convalescent phases. From T cells, B-cell-depleted T cells, or PBMCs came the material, which was cDNA or gDNA.

Original handling: Using reference gene primer amplification, nucleated cell counts were estimated. Assay: immunoSEQ multiplex PCR; the TCRdb copy retains only in-frame clones and omits some. V and J calls and clone size are given by that table; D and trimming were obtained from the DNA. The data contain about 330,000 clones, over 75% of them singletons. This clone was picked up one time. The CDR3 length is 15 residues. The germline V gene encodes CDR1 SGHAT and CDR2 FQNNGV. Trimming stripped 6 bases from V and 3 bases from J, with 16 bases between. The sequenced sample was peripheral blood. The sequence was obtained from a woman in her forties or fifties with active or convalescent COVID-19. V is TRBV11-2 and J is TRBJ2-3; a weak D match, TRBD1 (6 bases). The CDR3 DNA sequence: TGTGCCAGCAGACCCACAGGGTTGGTTACAGATACGCAGTATTTT. It codes for CASRPTGLVTDTQYF.